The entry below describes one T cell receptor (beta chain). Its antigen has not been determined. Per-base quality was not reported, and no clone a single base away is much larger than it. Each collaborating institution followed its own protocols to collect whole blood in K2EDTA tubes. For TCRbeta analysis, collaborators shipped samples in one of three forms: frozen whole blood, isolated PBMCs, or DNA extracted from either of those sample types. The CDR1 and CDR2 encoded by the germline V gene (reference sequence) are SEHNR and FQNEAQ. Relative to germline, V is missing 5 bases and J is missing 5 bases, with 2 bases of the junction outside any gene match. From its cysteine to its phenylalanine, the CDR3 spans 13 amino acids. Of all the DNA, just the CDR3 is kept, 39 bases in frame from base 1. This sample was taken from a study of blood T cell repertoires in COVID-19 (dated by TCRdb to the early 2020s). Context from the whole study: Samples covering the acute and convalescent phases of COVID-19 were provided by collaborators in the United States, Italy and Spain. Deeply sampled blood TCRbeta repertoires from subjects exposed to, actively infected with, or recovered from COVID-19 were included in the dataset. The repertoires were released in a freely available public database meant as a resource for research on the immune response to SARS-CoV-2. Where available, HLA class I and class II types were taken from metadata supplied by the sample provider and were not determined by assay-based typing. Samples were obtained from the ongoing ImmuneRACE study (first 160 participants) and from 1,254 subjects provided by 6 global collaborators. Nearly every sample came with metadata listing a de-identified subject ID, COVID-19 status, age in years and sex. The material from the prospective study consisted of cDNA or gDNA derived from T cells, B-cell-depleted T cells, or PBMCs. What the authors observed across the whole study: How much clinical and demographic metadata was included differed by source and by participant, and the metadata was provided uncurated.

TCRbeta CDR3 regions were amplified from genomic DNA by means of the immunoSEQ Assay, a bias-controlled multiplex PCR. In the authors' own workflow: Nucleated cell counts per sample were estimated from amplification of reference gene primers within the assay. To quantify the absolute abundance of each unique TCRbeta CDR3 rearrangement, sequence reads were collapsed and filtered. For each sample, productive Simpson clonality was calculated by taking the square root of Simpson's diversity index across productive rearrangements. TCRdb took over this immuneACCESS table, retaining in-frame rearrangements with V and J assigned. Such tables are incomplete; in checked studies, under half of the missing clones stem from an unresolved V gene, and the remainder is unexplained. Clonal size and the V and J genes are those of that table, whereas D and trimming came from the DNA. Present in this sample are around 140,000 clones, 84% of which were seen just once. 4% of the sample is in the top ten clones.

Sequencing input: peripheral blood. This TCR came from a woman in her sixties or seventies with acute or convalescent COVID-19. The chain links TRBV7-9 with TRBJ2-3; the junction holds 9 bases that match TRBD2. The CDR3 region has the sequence CASSALAGDTQYF. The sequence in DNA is TGTGCCAGCAGCGCACTAGCGGGAGATACGCAGTATTTT.